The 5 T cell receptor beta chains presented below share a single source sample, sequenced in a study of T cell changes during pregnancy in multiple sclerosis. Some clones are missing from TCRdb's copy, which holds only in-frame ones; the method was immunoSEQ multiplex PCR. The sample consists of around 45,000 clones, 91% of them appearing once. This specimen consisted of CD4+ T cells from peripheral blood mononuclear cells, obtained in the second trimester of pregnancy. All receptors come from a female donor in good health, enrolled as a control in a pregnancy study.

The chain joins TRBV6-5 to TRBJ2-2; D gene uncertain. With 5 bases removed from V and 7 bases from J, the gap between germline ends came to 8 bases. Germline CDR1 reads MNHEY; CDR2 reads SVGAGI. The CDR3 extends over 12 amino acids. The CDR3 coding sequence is TGTGCCAGCAGTGCTGCGCTCGGGGAGCTGTTTTTT. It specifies CASSAALGELFF.

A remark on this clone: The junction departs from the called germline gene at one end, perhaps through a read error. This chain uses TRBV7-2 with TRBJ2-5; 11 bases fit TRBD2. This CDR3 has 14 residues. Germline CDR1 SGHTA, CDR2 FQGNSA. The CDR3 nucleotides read TGTGCCAGCAGCACAAATCTAGCGGGAGGATTCCCAGACTTC. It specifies CASSTNLAGGFPDF.

The CDR3 region has the DNA TGCGCCAGCAGCCCGCGGAGCTTAGGAACGTCTGGGGCCAACGTCCTGACTTTC. Its translation is CASSPRSLGTSGANVLTF. The V call is TRBV4-3, the J call TRBJ2-6, with D uncertain. The CDR3 is 18 residues long. V lost 4 bases and J lost 1, with 17 bases in between. Germline V gives CDR1 LGHNA, CDR2 YSLEER.

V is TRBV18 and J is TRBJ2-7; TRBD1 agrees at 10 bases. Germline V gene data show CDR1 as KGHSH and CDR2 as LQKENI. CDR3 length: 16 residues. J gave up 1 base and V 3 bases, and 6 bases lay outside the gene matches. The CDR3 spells CASSPLRTGGSYEQYF. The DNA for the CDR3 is TGTGCCAGCTCACCTCTACGGACAGGGGGGTCCTACGAGCAGTACTTC. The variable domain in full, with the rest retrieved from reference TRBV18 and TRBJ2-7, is NAGVMQNPRHLVRRRGQEARLRCSPMKGHSHVYWYRQLPEEGLKFMVYLQKENIIDESGMPKERFSAEFPKEGPSILRIQQVVRGDSAAYFCASSPLRTGGSYEQYFGPGTRLTVT.

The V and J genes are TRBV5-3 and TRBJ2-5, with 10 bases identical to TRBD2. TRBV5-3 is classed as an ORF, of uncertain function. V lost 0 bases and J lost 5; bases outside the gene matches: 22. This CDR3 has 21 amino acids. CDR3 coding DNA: TGTGCCAGAAGCTTGGCTCTACGGCGGTGGCTAGCGGGAGACCGATGGGAGACCCAGTACTTC. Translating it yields CARSLALRRWLAGDRWETQYF.